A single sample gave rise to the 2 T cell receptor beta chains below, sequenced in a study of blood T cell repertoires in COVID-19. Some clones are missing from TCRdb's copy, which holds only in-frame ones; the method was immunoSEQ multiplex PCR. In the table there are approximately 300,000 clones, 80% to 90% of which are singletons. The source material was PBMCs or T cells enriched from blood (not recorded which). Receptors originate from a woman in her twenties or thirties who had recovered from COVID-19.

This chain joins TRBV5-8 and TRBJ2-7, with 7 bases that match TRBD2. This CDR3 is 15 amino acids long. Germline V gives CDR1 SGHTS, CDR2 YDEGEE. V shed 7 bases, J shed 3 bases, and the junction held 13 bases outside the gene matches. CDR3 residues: CASPLRWGGFYEQYF. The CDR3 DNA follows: TGTGCCAGCCCCTTAAGGTGGGGGGGGTTCTACGAGCAGTACTTC.

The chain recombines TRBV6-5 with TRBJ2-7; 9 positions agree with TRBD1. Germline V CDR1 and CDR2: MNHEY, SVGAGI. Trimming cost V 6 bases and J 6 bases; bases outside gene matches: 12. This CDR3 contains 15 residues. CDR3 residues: CASSLTGQGGREQYF. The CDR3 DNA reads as TGTGCCAGCAGCCTGACGGGACAGGGCGGTCGCGAGCAGTACTTC.